This T cell receptor beta chain was obtained from a study of control samples from healthy donors and cancer patients (dated by TCRdb to 2019 to 2021). The library was generated by the immunoSEQ multiplex PCR assay. TCRdb carries this immuneACCESS record with in-frame sequences only. Its versions omit some clonotypes, under half of them owing to an unresolved V gene in the studies checked, with the rest unexplained. The sample yields some 220,000 clones; over 90% were counted once. The ten largest make up 1.5% of the sample. A remark on this clone: Its antigen specificity is not known. No base-level quality is on record; no much larger clone is a single base apart.

Relative to germline, V is 1 base shorter and J is 5 bases shorter, with 9 bases between their ends. The germline V gene (reference sequence) yields SGHNT for CDR1 and YYREEE for CDR2. From cysteine to phenylalanine, the CDR3 is 14 amino acids long. Of the read, only the CDR3 DNA is kept; its 42 bases are in frame from base 1. The chain employs TRBV5-4 and TRBJ1-4, with the identity of the D gene unclear. The source is a man aged 45 to 65 in good health. The sample comprised blood. The bases are TGTGCCAGCAGCTTGAGAGGGAGAAATGAAAAACTGTTTTTT. Protein translation: CASSLRGRNEKLFF.